Listed below are T cell receptor beta chains from one sample, sequenced in a study of shared clonotypes between healthy human individuals. TCRdb's table, derived via immunoSEQ multiplex PCR, lists solely in-frame clones and lacks some. This table holds about 2.1 million clones, around 93% found once. Sequencing was done on a sample of naive CD8+ T cells from PBMCs. The receptors stem from a man between 18 and 35 years old in good health. Some clones in this sample may be carry-over from other donors' samples. The CDR3 runs from the conserved cysteine through the conserved F or W. D genes are given only for firm matches. Expanded clones get a size class; other rows say once, few or many, or leave the size out.

V gene,D gene,CDR3 length,J gene,clone size,CDR3 DNA,CDR3 protein
TRBV9,TRBD1,15,TRBJ2-7,few,TGTGCCAGCAGCTACGCGGACAGGGGATTCTACGAGCAGTACTTC,CASSYADRGFYEQYF
TRBV7-9,TRBD2,16,TRBJ2-1,.,TGTGCCAGCAGCTTGGGGGGACTAGCGGGGTACAATGAGCAGTTCTTC,CASSLGGLAGYNEQFF
TRBV14,.,9,TRBJ2-1,.,TGTGCCGGGGGTTGTGAGCAGTTCTTC,CAGGCEQFF
TRBV7-2,TRBD2,13,TRBJ2-7,.,TGTGCCAGCAGCTTAGGTCCTAGCGGGAGTGCGCACTTC,CASSLGPSGSAHF
TRBV11-2,.,13,TRBJ1-1,.,TGTGCCAGCAGCTTAGAGGACTGGTCGGAAGCTTTCTTT,CASSLEDWSEAFF
TRBV7-8,TRBD1,16,TRBJ2-2,.,TGTGCCAGCAGCGCGCACTTCGGGACAGGGCCCGGGGAGCTGTTTTTT,CASSAHFGTGPGELFF
TRBV7-9,TRBD1,15,TRBJ2-7,.,TGTGCCAGCAGCCCGGGGACAGGGGTGTACTACGAGCAGTACTTC,CASSPGTGVYYEQYF
TRBV4-3,.,17,TRBJ2-4,once,TGCGCCAGCAGCCAAGATCTTGTCAGGGTGACGGAAAACATTCAGTACTTC,CASSQDLVRVTENIQYF
TRBV7-2,.,15,TRBJ2-3,.,TGTGCCAGCAGCCAGCCTCGTTCTAGCACAGATACGCAGTATTTT,CASSQPRSSTDTQYF
TRBV5-1,.,17,TRBJ2-6,.,TGCGCCAGCAGCGGGACTCCGGGAGAAGCCGGGGCCAACGTCCTGACTTTC,CASSGTPGEAGANVLTF
TRBV7-9,.,14,TRBJ1-2,.,TGTGCCAGCAGTCTAGCGTTCCAGGGTGTCGGCTACACCTTC,CASSLAFQGVGYTF